This T cell receptor (beta chain) was found in a study of blood T cell repertoires in COVID-19. Background on the study: Some COVID-19 samples were acute and others convalescent; all came from the United States, Italy and Spain. From T cells, B-cell-depleted T cells, or PBMCs came the material, which was cDNA or gDNA.

Per the authors' pipeline: The authors estimated nucleated cell counts from reference gene primer amplification. Profiling relied on immunoSEQ multiplex PCR, and the TCRdb table lists in-frame clones only, not all of them. V and J calls and clone size are as listed in that table; D and trimming were resolved from the DNA. The sample shows about 250,000 clones, approximately 86% of them seen only once. Trimming pared 5 bases from V and 1 base from J, leaving 11 bases between. Germline lookup yields CDR1 SGHTA and CDR2 FQGNSA. The CDR3 runs 14 residues. This TCR came from a woman in her sixties or seventies who had recovered from COVID-19. Source material: peripheral blood. The rearrangement links TRBV7-2 to TRBJ2-5; TRBD2 might be the D (6 bases). CDR3 sequence reads: CASSPRTIQETQYF. CDR3 DNA sequence: TGTGCCAGCAGCCCCAGGACTATCCAAGAGACCCAGTACTTC. The full variable domain, rest sourced from reference TRBV7-2 and TRBJ2-5, is GAGVSQSPSNKVTEKGKDVELRCDPISGHTALYWYRQSLGQGLEFLIYFQGNSAPDKSGLPSDRFSAERTGGSVSTLTIQRTQQEDSAVYLCASSPRTIQETQYFGPGTRLLVL.